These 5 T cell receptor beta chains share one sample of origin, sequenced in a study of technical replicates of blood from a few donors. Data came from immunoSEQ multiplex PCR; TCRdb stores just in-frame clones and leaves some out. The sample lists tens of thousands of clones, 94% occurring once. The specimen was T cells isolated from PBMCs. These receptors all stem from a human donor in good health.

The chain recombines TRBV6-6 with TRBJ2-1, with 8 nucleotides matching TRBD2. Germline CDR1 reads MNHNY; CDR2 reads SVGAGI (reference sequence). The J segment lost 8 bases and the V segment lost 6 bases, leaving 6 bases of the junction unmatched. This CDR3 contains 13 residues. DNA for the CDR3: TGTGCCAGCAGCGCGGGGGGAATAGATGAGCAGTTCTTC. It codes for CASSAGGIDEQFF.

The CDR3 loop reads CASSDREGNTIYF. The CDR3 nucleotides read TGTGCCAGTTCAGACAGGGAGGGAAACACCATATATTTT. The rearrangement joins TRBV10-3 to TRBJ1-3; 7 bases fit TRBD1. V was pared by 10 bases and J by 4 bases, with 7 bases of the junction left unmatched. Per the germline V gene, CDR1 is ENHRY and CDR2 is SYGVKD. The CDR3 runs to 13 residues.

In DNA form, the CDR3 reads TGTGCCAGCATCAGTAGCGGGTCGGGCGGGGAGCTGTTTTTT. Amino acids: CASISSGSGGELFF. The chain couples TRBV6-5 to TRBJ2-2; 7 nucleotides agree with TRBD2. Trimming removed 7 bases from V and 7 bases from J; junction bases left unmatched: 9. The length of the CDR3 is 14 residues. Germline lookup yields CDR1 MNHEY and CDR2 SVGAGI.

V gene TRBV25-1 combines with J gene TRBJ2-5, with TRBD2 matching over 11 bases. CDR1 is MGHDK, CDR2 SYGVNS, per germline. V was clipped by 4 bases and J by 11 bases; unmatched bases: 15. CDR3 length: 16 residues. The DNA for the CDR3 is TGTGCCAGCAGTGGACGACTAGCGGGATTATTTGAGCCACAGTACTTC. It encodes CASSGRLAGLFEPQYF.

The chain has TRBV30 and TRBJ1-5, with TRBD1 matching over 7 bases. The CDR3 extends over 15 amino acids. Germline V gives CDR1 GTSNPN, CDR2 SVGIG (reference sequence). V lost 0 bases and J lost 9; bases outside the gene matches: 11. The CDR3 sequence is CAWSVTGDPGLPQHF. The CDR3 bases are TGTGCCTGGAGTGTAACAGGGGACCCTGGTCTGCCCCAGCATTTT.